Below, 19 T cell receptor beta chains from the same sample are listed, as sequenced in a study of PD-1 blockade in classical Hodgkin lymphoma. Measured with immunoSEQ multiplex PCR; TCRdb has only the in-frame clones, and not every one. The sample has 20,000 to 30,000 clones, roughly 80% seen once. Time point in this sample: cycle 4 day 1 (C4D1), after 5 to 7 weeks of nivolumab. The patients all showed relapse after autologous stem cell transplantation, while their brentuximab vedotin exposure varied. The source material was peripheral blood mononuclear cells (PBMCs), sampled before the fourth cycle of nivolumab. These receptors were taken from a human donor with classical Hodgkin lymphoma.

V is TRBV4-1 and J is TRBJ1-1; tentative D call: TRBD1 (6 bases). Trimming took off 5 bases at V and 3 bases at J, with 19 bases between the two ends. The CDR3 length is 16 residues. The germline V gene has CDR1 MGHRA and CDR2 YSYEKL. The CDR3 DNA sequence: TGCGCCAGCAGCGCACCCAAGAATAGGGGGGACACTGAAGCTTTCTTT. It is translated as CASSAPKNRGDTEAFF.

The chain uses TRBV19 and TRBJ1-1; 8 bases align to TRBD1. The V gene end was trimmed by 7 bases and the J gene end by 4 bases; junction bases not matched to a gene: 5. The CDR3 totals 13 residues. The germline V gene encodes CDR1 LNHDA and CDR2 SQIVND (reference sequence). The CDR3 protein is CASKFQGATEAFF. The CDR3 coding sequence is TGTGCCAGTAAATTTCAGGGGGCCACTGAAGCTTTCTTT.

The genes are TRBV19 and TRBJ2-6; TRBD1 aligns across 8 bases. This CDR3 comprises 17 residues. Germline V lookup: CDR1 LNHDA, CDR2 SQIVND (reference sequence). J was trimmed by 0 bases and V by 7 bases; bases with no gene match: 8. The CDR3 loop is CASNPTGVNSGANVLTF. CDR3 DNA sequence: TGTGCCAGTAACCCGACAGGGGTAAACTCTGGGGCCAACGTCCTGACTTTC.

DNA of the CDR3: TGTGCCAGTAGTCTGCGGACAGAGCAGTCCTACAATGAGCAGTTCTTC. Translating it yields CASSLRTEQSYNEQFF. V is TRBV19 and J is TRBJ2-1; the D gene is possibly TRBD1 (6 bases). Trimming shortened V by 5 bases and J by 1 base, and 15 bases separated the two germline ends. The CDR3 is 16 amino acids. Germline loops: CDR1 LNHDA, CDR2 SQIVND (reference sequence).

This chain uses TRBV9 with TRBJ2-3, with D perhaps TRBD2 (5 bases). Germline values: CDR1 SGDLS, CDR2 YYNGEE. V lost 0 bases and J lost 7, with 15 bases in between. The CDR3 covers 15 residues. CDR3 protein: CASSVGLSSSHTQYF. The CDR3, as DNA: TGTGCCAGCAGCGTAGGACTATCCAGCTCCCATACGCAGTATTTT.

This clone was recorded only once. The chain carries TRBV28 and TRBJ2-7; D possibly matches TRBD1 or TRBD2 (7 bases each). V gave up 4 bases and J gave up 4 bases, with 17 bases separating them. Germline CDR1 and CDR2: MDHEN and SYDVKM. This CDR3 has 15 residues. CDR3 nucleotides: TGTGCCAGCAGTTCCCGGGTGCAGGGGGGGTACGAGCAGTACTTC. It translates to CASSSRVQGGYEQYF. Filled out from reference TRBV28 and TRBJ2-7, the complete variable domain reads DVKVTQSSRYLVKRTGEKVFLECVQDMDHENMFWYRQDPGLGLRLIYFSYDVKMKEKGDIPEGYSVSREKKERFSLILESASTNQTSMYLCASSSRVQGGYEQYFGPGTRLTVT.

V is TRBV27 and J is TRBJ2-5; 8 bases agree with TRBD2. The germline V gene encodes CDR1 MNHEY and CDR2 SMNVEV (reference sequence). After removal of 6 bases from V and 3 bases from J, the junction contained 9 bases not matched to a gene. The CDR3 consists of 15 residues. The CDR3 reads CASRSLGAGEETQYF. The CDR3 region has the DNA TGTGCCAGCAGATCTTTGGGAGCGGGGGAAGAGACCCAGTACTTC.

This clone is classed as medium-sized (0.01 to 0.1%). The rearrangement joins TRBV30 to TRBJ1-1; D is uncertain. Germline-derived CDR1 and CDR2 are GTSNPN and SVGIG (reference sequence). This CDR3 spans 13 amino acids. V lost 5 bases, J lost 3 bases, and 13 bases lay in between. In DNA form, the CDR3 reads TGTGCCTGGTTATCAGATGAGGACACTGAAGCTTTCTTT. Encoded protein: CAWLSDEDTEAFF.

This chain links TRBV9 with TRBJ1-6; 7 bases agree with TRBD1. J lost 5 bases, V lost 0 bases, and 2 bases had no gene match. Germline-derived CDR1 and CDR2 are SGDLS and YYNGEE. The CDR3 loop spans 15 amino acids. The CDR3 DNA sequence: TGTGCCAGCAGCGTAGGAGGGACAGATAATTCACCCCTCCACTTT. This encodes CASSVGGTDNSPLHF.

The gene calls are TRBV4-2 and TRBJ2-3; weak D call: TRBD2 (6 bases). V was trimmed by 4 bases and J by 0 bases, leaving 14 bases between them. This CDR3 is built from 16 residues. Germline V CDR1 and CDR2: LGHNA, YNFKEQ. The CDR3 region has the DNA TGTGCCAGCAGCCTCTTAGCGGAGCGTAGCACAGATACGCAGTATTTT. Its translation is CASSLLAERSTDTQYF.

The chain has TRBV7-9 and TRBJ1-6; D gene ambiguous. Trimming shortened V by 5 bases and J by 7 bases, and 12 bases separated the two germline ends. Germline CDR1 is SEHNR and CDR2 is FQNEAQ (reference sequence). The CDR3 contains 14 residues. This CDR3 reads CASSSFTENSPLHF. The CDR3 DNA sequence: TGTGCCAGCAGCAGCTTCACCGAAAATTCACCCCTCCACTTT. Looking up the rest from reference TRBV7-9 and TRBJ1-6 gives the full variable domain: DTGVSQNPRHKITKRGQNVTFRCDPISEHNRLYWYRQTLGQGPEFLTYFQNEAQLEKSRLLSDRFSAERPKGSFSTLEIQRTEQGDSAMYLCASSSFTENSPLHFGNGTRLTVT.

The chain combines TRBV30 with TRBJ2-6; TRBD1 aligns across 9 bases. V was pared by 3 bases and J by 1 base, with 13 bases of the junction left unmatched. The CDR3 length is 19 residues. Looked up from germline, CDR1 is GTSNPN and CDR2 is SVGIG (reference sequence). CDR3 coding DNA: TGTGCCTGGAGCCGGGACAGGGTGCCAGATGGGTCTGGGGCCAACGTCCTGACTTTC. Its protein is CAWSRDRVPDGSGANVLTF.

The chain uses TRBV18 and TRBJ2-5; perhaps TRBD2 as D (5 bases). Germline V lookup: CDR1 KGHSH, CDR2 LQKENI. Deletions cut 3 bases from V and 3 bases from J, with 5 bases between. The CDR3 loop spans 12 amino acids. The CDR3 spells CASSPEEETQYF. Here the CDR3 DNA reads TGTGCCAGCTCACCGGAGGAAGAGACCCAGTACTTC.

The chain combines TRBV7-9 with TRBJ2-7; TRBD2 agrees at 9 bases. The CDR3 runs 15 residues. The germline gives CDR1 SEHNR, CDR2 FQNEAQ (reference sequence). The trim removed 6 bases at V and 5 bases at J, leaving 11 bases unmatched. CDR3 DNA sequence: TGTGCCAGCAGTTTGAGCGGGGGGTCTAAGAACGAGCAGTACTTC. Translation: CASSLSGGSKNEQYF.

V gene TRBV19 combines with J gene TRBJ2-1; TRBD2 aligns across 8 bases. From germline, CDR1 is LNHDA and CDR2 SQIVND (reference sequence). Losses at the gene ends were 8 bases for V and 7 bases for J; bases not matched to a gene: 13. CDR3 length: 15 amino acids. The CDR3 DNA reads as TGTGCCAGTTCGTTGGGAAGGGCTAGCGGGAATGAGCAGTTCTTC. Protein sequence: CASSLGRASGNEQFF.

CDR3 sequence (DNA): TGCGCCAGCAGCTTGGAAGGAAAGACCCAGTACTTC. Residues: CASSLEGKTQYF. V and J are TRBV5-1 and TRBJ2-5; no reliable D call. In germline, CDR1 is SGHRS, CDR2 YFSETQ. The V end lost 0 bases, the J end lost 6 bases, and 6 bases lay between the germline ends. The CDR3 runs to 12 residues.

The chain is built from TRBV9 and TRBJ2-2; D remains ambiguous. There are 14 residues in the CDR3. With 3 bases removed from V and 3 bases from J, the gap between germline ends came to 9 bases. CDR1 is SGDLS, CDR2 YYNGEE, per germline. DNA of the CDR3: TGTGCCAGCAGCGCGCTCCCGGACACCGGGGAGCTGTTTTTT. Its translation is CASSALPDTGELFF.

V gene TRBV7-9 combines with J gene TRBJ1-1, with D uncertain. V was clipped by 6 bases and J by 6 bases, with 23 bases between them. The CDR3 covers 16 residues. Looked up from germline, CDR1 is SEHNR and CDR2 is FQNEAQ (reference sequence). The CDR3 loop is CASRGTARLGKAEAFF. The CDR3 DNA reads TGTGCCAGCAGGGGAACCGCTAGGCTGGGAAAGGCTGAAGCTTTCTTT.

The CDR3 sequence is CASSSYPREGNEQFF. Here the CDR3 DNA reads TGTGCCAGCAGCTCTTATCCGCGGGAGGGTAATGAGCAGTTCTTC. The chain employs TRBV7-3 and TRBJ2-1; 9 bases agree with TRBD2. V shed 4 bases, J shed 7 bases, and the junction held 8 bases outside the gene matches. The CDR3 loop spans 15 amino acids. Germline V gives CDR1 SGHTA, CDR2 FQGTGA.